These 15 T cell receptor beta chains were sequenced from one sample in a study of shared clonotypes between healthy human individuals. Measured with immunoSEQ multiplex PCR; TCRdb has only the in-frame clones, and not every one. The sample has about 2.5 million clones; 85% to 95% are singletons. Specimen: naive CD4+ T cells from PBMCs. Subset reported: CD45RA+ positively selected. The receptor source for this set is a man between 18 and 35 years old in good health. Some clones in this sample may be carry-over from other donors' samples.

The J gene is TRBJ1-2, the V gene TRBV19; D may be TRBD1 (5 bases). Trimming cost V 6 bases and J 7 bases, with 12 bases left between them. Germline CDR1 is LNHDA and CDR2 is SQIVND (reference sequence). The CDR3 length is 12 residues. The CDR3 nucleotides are TGTGCCAGTAGGGGCGCAGGGTTTGGCTACACCTTC. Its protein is CASRGAGFGYTF.

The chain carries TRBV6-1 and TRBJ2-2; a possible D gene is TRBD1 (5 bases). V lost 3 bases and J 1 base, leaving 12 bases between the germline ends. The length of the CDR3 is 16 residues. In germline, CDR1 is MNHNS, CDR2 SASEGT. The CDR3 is CASSERYRMNTGELFF. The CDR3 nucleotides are TGTGCCAGCAGTGAGAGATACAGGATGAACACCGGGGAGCTGTTTTTT.

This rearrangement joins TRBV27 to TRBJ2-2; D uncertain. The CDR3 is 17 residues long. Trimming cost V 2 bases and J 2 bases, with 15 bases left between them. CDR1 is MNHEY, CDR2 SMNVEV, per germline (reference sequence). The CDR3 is CASSLGQSKSNTGELFF. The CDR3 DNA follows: TGTGCCAGCAGTTTAGGGCAGTCCAAATCTAACACCGGGGAGCTGTTTTTT.

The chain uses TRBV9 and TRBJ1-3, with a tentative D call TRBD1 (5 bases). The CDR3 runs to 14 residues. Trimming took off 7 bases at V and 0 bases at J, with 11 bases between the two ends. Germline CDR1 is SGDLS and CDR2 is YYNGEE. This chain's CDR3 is CASSRGSSGNTIYF. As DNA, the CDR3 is TGTGCCAGCTCACGGGGCAGCTCTGGAAACACCATATATTTT.

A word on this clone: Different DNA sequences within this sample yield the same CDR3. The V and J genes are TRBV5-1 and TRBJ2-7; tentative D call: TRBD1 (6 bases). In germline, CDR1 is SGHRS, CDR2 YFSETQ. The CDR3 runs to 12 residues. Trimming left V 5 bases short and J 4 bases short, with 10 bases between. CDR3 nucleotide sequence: TGCGCCAGCAGTAGAGGGGGTTACGAGCAGTACTTC. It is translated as CASSRGGYEQYF. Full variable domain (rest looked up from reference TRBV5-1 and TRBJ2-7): KAGVTQTPRYLIKTRGQQVTLSCSPISGHRSVSWYQQTPGQGLQFLFEYFSETQRNKGNFPGRFSGRQFSNSRSEMNVSTLELGDSALYLCASSRGGYEQYFGPGTRLTVT.

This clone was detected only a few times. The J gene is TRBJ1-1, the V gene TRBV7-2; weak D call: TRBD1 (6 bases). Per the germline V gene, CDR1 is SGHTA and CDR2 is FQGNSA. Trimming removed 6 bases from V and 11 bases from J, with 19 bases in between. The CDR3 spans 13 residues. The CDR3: CASSEMGTSAAFF. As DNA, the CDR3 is TGTGCCAGCAGTGAAATGGGGACATCGGCGGCTTTCTTT.

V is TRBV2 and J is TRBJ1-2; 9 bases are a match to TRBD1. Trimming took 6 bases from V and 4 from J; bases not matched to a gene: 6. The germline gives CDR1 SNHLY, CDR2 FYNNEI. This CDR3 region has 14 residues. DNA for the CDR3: TGTGCCAGCAGGGGACAGGGAGACTTCTATGGCTACACCTTC. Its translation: CASRGQGDFYGYTF.

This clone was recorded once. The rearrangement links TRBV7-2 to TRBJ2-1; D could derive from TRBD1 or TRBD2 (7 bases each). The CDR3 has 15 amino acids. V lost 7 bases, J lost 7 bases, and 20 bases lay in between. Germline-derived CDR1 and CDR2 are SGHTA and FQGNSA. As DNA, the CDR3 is TGTGCCAGCACCGGGGGGACAGCGGGCTTTAATGAGCAGTTCTTC. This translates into CASTGGTAGFNEQFF.

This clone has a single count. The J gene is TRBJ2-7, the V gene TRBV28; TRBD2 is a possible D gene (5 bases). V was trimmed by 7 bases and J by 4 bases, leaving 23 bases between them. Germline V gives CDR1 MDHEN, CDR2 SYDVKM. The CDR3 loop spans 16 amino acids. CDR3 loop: CASTPDGGPTIYEQYF. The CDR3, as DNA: TGTGCCAGCACCCCCGATGGCGGGCCAACCATTTACGAGCAGTACTTC.

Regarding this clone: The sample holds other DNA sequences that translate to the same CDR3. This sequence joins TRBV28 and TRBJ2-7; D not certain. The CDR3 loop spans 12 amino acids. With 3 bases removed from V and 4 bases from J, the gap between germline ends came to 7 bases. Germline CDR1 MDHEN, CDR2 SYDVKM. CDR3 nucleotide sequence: TGTGCCAGCAGTTTGTCATTGTACGAGCAGTACTTC. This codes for CASSLSLYEQYF.

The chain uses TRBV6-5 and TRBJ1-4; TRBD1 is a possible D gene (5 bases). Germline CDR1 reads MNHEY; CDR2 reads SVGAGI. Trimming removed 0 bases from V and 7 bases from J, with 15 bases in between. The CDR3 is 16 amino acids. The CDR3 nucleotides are TGTGCCAGCAGTTACTCCCTGGCAGGGAATGGTGAAAAACTGTTTTTT. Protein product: CASSYSLAGNGEKLFF.

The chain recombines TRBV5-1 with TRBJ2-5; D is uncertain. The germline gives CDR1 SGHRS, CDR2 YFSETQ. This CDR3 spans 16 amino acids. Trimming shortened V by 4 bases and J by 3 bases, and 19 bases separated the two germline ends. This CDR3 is CASSPGSGSAEETQYF. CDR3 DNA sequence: TGCGCCAGCAGCCCAGGAAGTGGCAGCGCCGAAGAGACCCAGTACTTC.

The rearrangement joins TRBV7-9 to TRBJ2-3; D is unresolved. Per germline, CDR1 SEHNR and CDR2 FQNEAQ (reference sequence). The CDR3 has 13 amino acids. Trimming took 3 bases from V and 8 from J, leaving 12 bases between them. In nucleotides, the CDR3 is TGTGCCAGCAGCTTCTTGCTAGAAAGTACGCAGTATTTT. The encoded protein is CASSFLLESTQYF.

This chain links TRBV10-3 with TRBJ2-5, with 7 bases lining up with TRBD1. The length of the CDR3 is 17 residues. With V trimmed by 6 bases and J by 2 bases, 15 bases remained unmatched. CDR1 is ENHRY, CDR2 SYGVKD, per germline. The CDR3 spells CAISRTITGQTQETQYF. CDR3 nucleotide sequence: TGTGCCATCAGCCGAACAATTACGGGACAGACACAAGAGACCCAGTACTTC.

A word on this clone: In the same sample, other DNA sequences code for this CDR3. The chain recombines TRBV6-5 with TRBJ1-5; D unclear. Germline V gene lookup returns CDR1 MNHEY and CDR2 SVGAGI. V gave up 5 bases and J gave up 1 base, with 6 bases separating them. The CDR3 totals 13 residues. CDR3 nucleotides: TGTGCCAGCAGTCTTAGGAGCAATCAGCCCCAGCATTTT. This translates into CASSLRSNQPQHF.